Below are 31 T cell receptor beta chains sequenced from a single sample in a study of cytomegalovirus exposure and HLA in healthy donors. PCR primers comprised 60 Vbeta and 13 Jbeta primers. TCRdb's table, derived via immunoSEQ multiplex PCR, lists solely in-frame clones and lacks some. The data show under 150,000 clones, with roughly 78% seen just once and approximately 4% held by the top ten. The sequencing sample was made of PBMCs. These receptors were collected from a man aged 50 or older in good health and CMV-seropositive.

The chain has TRBV6-5 and TRBJ1-2; D remains ambiguous. Per germline, CDR1 MNHEY and CDR2 SVGAGI. Trimming cost V 7 bases and J 6 bases, with 15 bases left between them. CDR3 length: 13 amino acids. DNA of the CDR3: TGTGCCAGCAAGGCCGGGGAAAAGGATGGCTACACCTTC. Translated: CASKAGEKDGYTF.

This sequence joins TRBV19 and TRBJ1-1; 8 nucleotides line up with TRBD1. V trimming: 5 bases; J trimming: 0 bases; junction bases outside the gene matches: 5. Germline values: CDR1 LNHDA, CDR2 SQIVND (reference sequence). This CDR3 has 15 amino acids. The CDR3 nucleotides are TGTGCCAGTAGTCCAGGGGGCCGCGTGAACACTGAAGCTTTCTTT. This translates into CASSPGGRVNTEAFF.

Notes on this clone: The conserved phenylalanine or tryptophan is not found at the CDR3 terminus, so this likely reflects a read error. The chain carries TRBV5-4 and TRBJ1-2, with 10 bases aligning to TRBD1. Germline CDR1 SGHNT, CDR2 YYREEE (reference sequence). With V trimmed by 4 bases and J by 4 bases, 4 bases remained unmatched. There are 14 residues in the CDR3. DNA for the CDR3: TGTGCCAGCAGCGGGACAGGGGAGGGCTATGGCTACACCTCC. Amino acid sequence: CASSGTGEGYGYTS.

V gene TRBV18 combines with J gene TRBJ1-1, with D possibly being TRBD1 (5 bases). This CDR3 contains 14 residues. Per germline, CDR1 KGHSH and CDR2 LQKENI. CDR3 amino acids: CVSQPGGLNTEAFF. Written as DNA, the CDR3 is TGTGTCTCTCAGCCGGGGGGTTTGAACACTGAAGCTTTCTTT.

The chain is built from TRBV11-2 and TRBJ2-5; no firm D call. The CDR3 has 14 residues. The germline gives CDR1 SGHAT, CDR2 FQNNGV. V was pared by 5 bases and J by 5 bases, with 15 bases between. For the CDR3, the DNA is TGTGCCAGCAGCACACGGCGGAGCATGGAGACCCAGTACTTC. This sequence encodes CASSTRRSMETQYF.

The chain links TRBV11-2 to TRBJ1-1; 10 bases are shared with TRBD1. The CDR3 extends over 13 amino acids. Trimming at V came to 5 bases and at J to 9 bases, leaving 6 bases not matched to a gene. Per the germline V gene, CDR1 is SGHAT and CDR2 is FQNNGV. CDR3 amino acids: CASSAGQGLQAFF. In DNA, the CDR3 is TGTGCCAGCAGCGCGGGACAGGGGTTGCAAGCTTTCTTT.

The table lists this clone with a count of one. The chain employs TRBV14 and TRBJ1-2; D unresolved. The V end lost 5 bases, the J end lost 2 bases, and 6 bases lay between the germline ends. The CDR3 covers 12 residues. Germline V gene data show CDR1 as SGHDN and CDR2 as FVKESK. This chain's CDR3 is CASSAGNYGYTF. CDR3 nucleotide sequence: TGTGCCAGCAGCGCGGGGAACTATGGCTACACCTTC.

The chain has TRBV5-6 and TRBJ2-7, with D possibly being TRBD2 (6 bases). The V end was cut by 1 base, the J end by 7 bases, with 18 bases between. In germline, CDR1 is SGHDT, CDR2 YYEEEE. The length of the CDR3 is 15 residues. This chain's CDR3 is CASSLFGGSAGEQYF. The DNA of the CDR3 is TGTGCCAGCAGCTTGTTTGGAGGGTCCGCGGGAGAGCAGTACTTC.

This chain joins TRBV15 and TRBJ1-2, with 11 bases aligning to TRBD1. The trim removed 3 bases at V and 5 bases at J, leaving 5 bases unmatched. The V gene's germline CDR1 is LNHNV and CDR2 YYDKDF (reference sequence). The CDR3 spans 15 residues. This chain's CDR3 is CATSRAGTGGYGYTF. The CDR3 DNA is TGTGCCACCAGCAGGGCCGGGACAGGGGGGTATGGCTACACCTTC.

The V call is TRBV7-2, the J call TRBJ2-1, with D hard to call. Germline values: CDR1 SGHTA, CDR2 FQGNSA. Deletions cut 5 bases from V and 9 bases from J, with 17 bases between. This CDR3 has 14 residues. CDR3 residues: CASSTNRGLGEQFF. The CDR3 DNA sequence: TGTGCCAGCAGCACGAATAGAGGTCTGGGTGAGCAGTTCTTC.

The rearrangement joins TRBV7-2 to TRBJ2-5; possibly TRBD2 for D (7 bases). The closer fit of TRBJ2-7 to the DNA end suggests the J call may be wrong. The germline gives CDR1 SGHTA, CDR2 FQGNSA. The CDR3 sequence is 16 residues long. CDR3 region: CASSLSSGRGLDEQYF. Written as DNA, the CDR3 is TGTGCCAGCAGCTTATCATCGGGGCGGGGGCTAGACGAGCAGTACTTC.

J is TRBJ1-1 and V is TRBV7-8, with a possible D match to TRBD1 (5 bases). The CDR3 length is 13 residues. V lost 6 bases to trimming and J lost 2 bases, with 10 bases between them. Germline CDR1 is SGHVS and CDR2 is FQNEAQ. The CDR3 nucleotides read TGTGCCAGCAGATCGCAGGGAAACACTGAAGCTTTCTTT. Translated: CASRSQGNTEAFF. Using reference TRBV7-8 and TRBJ1-1 for the parts outside the CDR3, the full variable domain is GAGVSQSPRYKVAKRGQDVALRCDPISGHVSLFWYQQALGQGPEFLTYFQNEAQLDKSGLPSDRFFAERPEGSVSTLKIQRTQQEDSAVYLCASRSQGNTEAFFGQGTRLTVV.

The J gene is TRBJ1-6, the V gene TRBV5-6; TRBD1 aligns across 7 bases. The germline CDR1 and CDR2 sequences are SGHDT and YYEEEE. The CDR3 is 16 amino acids. The V segment lost 0 bases and the J segment 9 bases; nucleotides outside the gene matches: 9. CDR3 nucleotide sequence: TGTGCCAGCAGCTTGGGGCCAGGGGGTATGGGTTCACCCCTCCACTTT. As protein: CASSLGPGGMGSPLHF.

The genes are TRBV5-1 and TRBJ1-2; D is unclear. V gave up 4 bases and J gave up 1 base, with 11 bases separating them. The CDR3 covers 14 residues. Germline V gene sequence: CDR1 SGHRS, CDR2 YFSETQ. The chain's CDR3 is CASSPTASNYGYTF. CDR3 bases: TGCGCCAGCAGCCCAACCGCTAGTAACTATGGCTACACCTTC.

This clone came up a few times. The chain is built from TRBV5-4 and TRBJ2-3; 7 nucleotides align to TRBD1. V shed 3 bases and J 0 bases; nucleotides not matched to a gene: 13. This CDR3 is built from 18 residues. Germline V lookup: CDR1 SGHNT, CDR2 YYREEE (reference sequence). CDR3 region: CASSSTLATGLSTDTQYF. The CDR3 DNA reads as TGTGCCAGCAGCTCCACGTTAGCGACAGGGTTGAGCACAGATACGCAGTATTTT.

The sample holds one count of this clone. The CDR3, as DNA: TGTGCCAGCAGCCGGGACAGGGACTCCTACGAGCAGTACTTC. Amino acids: CASSRDRDSYEQYF. The rearrangement uses TRBV7-4 and TRBJ2-7, with 9 bases that match TRBD1. Germline CDR1 SGHVT, CDR2 SQSDAQ. The trim removed 5 bases at V and 0 bases at J, leaving 2 bases unmatched. The CDR3 has 14 residues.

The CDR3 sequence is CASSDPGQWPGELFF. In nucleotides, the CDR3 is TGTGCCAGCAGCGATCCGGGACAGTGGCCCGGGGAGCTGTTTTTT. This chain connects TRBV4-2 to TRBJ2-2, with 7 nucleotides matching TRBD1. The length of the CDR3 is 15 residues. CDR1 LGHNA and CDR2 YNFKEQ come from the germline V gene. The V segment lost 5 bases and the J segment 6 bases; nucleotides outside the gene matches: 9.

The CDR3 bases are TGCAGTGCTAGCCGGGGGAATGAAGCTTTCTTT. The encoded protein is CSASRGNEAFF. The V call is TRBV20-1, the J call TRBJ1-1; possibly TRBD1 for D (5 bases). Germline assignment: CDR1 DFQATT and CDR2 SNEGSKA (reference sequence). V was trimmed by 3 bases and J by 7 bases, leaving 9 bases between them. This CDR3 has 11 residues.

CDR3 protein: CASSPLGRDYGYTF. The CDR3 nucleotides are TGTGCCAGCAGTCCTCTGGGCAGGGACTATGGCTACACCTTC. The rearrangement joins TRBV27 to TRBJ1-2; D might be TRBD1 (5 bases). V dropped 5 bases and J dropped 3 bases, with 13 bases sitting between them. This CDR3 comprises 14 residues. Germline loops: CDR1 MNHEY, CDR2 SMNVEV (reference sequence).

V usage is TRBV19 and J usage is TRBJ1-2; 8 nucleotides agree with TRBD1. V lost 5 bases and J lost 2; bases outside the gene matches: 4. CDR1 and CDR2 from the germline V gene are LNHDA and SQIVND (reference sequence). The CDR3 sequence is 14 residues long. The CDR3 nucleotides are TGTGCCAGTAGTCACCGGGACAGGAACTATGGCTACACCTTC. As protein: CASSHRDRNYGYTF.

This clone has just a few counts. The rearrangement uses TRBV7-2 and TRBJ2-1; a weak D match, TRBD2 (5 bases). Between the trimmed V and J ends, which lost 3 bases and 9 bases, there was a span of 9 bases. CDR1 SGHTA and CDR2 FQGNSA come from the germline V gene. This CDR3 has 12 amino acids. This chain's CDR3 is CASSFVGGEQFF. CDR3 bases: TGTGCCAGCAGCTTCGTCGGAGGTGAGCAGTTCTTC.

The chain recombines TRBV10-3 with TRBJ1-6; weak D call: TRBD1 (6 bases). Trimming pared 0 bases from V and 10 bases from J, leaving 13 bases between. In germline, CDR1 is ENHRY, CDR2 SYGVKD. The length of the CDR3 is 15 residues. In DNA, the CDR3 is TGTGCCATCAGTGAGTCCACAGGGCACATATCACCCCTCCACTTT. This sequence encodes CAISESTGHISPLHF.

This clone was counted only a few times. V usage is TRBV5-4 and J usage is TRBJ2-3, with TRBD1 identical over 10 bases. The V gene's germline CDR1 is SGHNT and CDR2 YYREEE (reference sequence). CDR3 length: 15 residues. Trimming cost V 1 base and J 2 bases; bases outside gene matches: 1. CDR3 residues: CASSLRQGATDTQYF. CDR3 sequence (DNA): TGTGCCAGCAGCTTGCGACAGGGGGCCACAGATACGCAGTATTTT.

The rearrangement uses TRBV5-4 and TRBJ1-1, with D perhaps TRBD1 (5 bases). V dropped 3 bases and J dropped 1 base, with 13 bases sitting between them. The CDR3 is 15 residues long. The germline CDR1 and CDR2 sequences are SGHNT and YYREEE (reference sequence). The CDR3 reads CASSSGLTANTEAFF. DNA for the CDR3: TGTGCCAGCAGCTCAGGGCTGACAGCGAACACTGAAGCTTTCTTT.

The chain employs TRBV7-2 and TRBJ1-2; 10 positions agree with TRBD1. Trimming cost V 8 bases and J 7 bases; bases outside gene matches: 16. CDR3 length: 16 amino acids. In germline, CDR1 is SGHTA, CDR2 FQGNSA. Here the CDR3 DNA reads TGTGCCAGCGACCCGGGACAGGGGCCCGGAGGGGGTGGCTACACCTTC. Translating it yields CASDPGQGPGGGGYTF.

The sample holds a few counts of this clone. The rearrangement links TRBV11-2 to TRBJ2-7, with D perhaps matching TRBD2 (5 bases). V lost 1 base, J lost 2 bases, and 12 bases lay in between. The germline V gene encodes CDR1 SGHAT and CDR2 FQNNGV. This CDR3 is built from 15 residues. CDR3 in amino acids: CASSLGQPGAYEQYF. Written as DNA, the CDR3 is TGTGCCAGCAGCTTAGGGCAACCCGGGGCCTACGAGCAGTACTTC.

This chain connects TRBV7-9 to TRBJ2-3, with 7 bases aligning to TRBD1. V shed 11 bases and J 0 bases; nucleotides not matched to a gene: 5. CDR3 size: 13 residues. Looked up from germline, CDR1 is SEHNR and CDR2 is FQNEAQ (reference sequence). This chain's CDR3 is CALGTASTDTQYF. In DNA, the CDR3 is TGTGCCCTAGGGACAGCCAGCACAGATACGCAGTATTTT.

The chain employs TRBV6-4 and TRBJ2-2, with a tentative D call TRBD2 (6 bases). Trimming left V 8 bases short and J 3 bases short, with 10 bases between. Per the germline V gene, CDR1 is MRHNA and CDR2 is SNTAGT. The CDR3 spans 13 residues. The CDR3: CASSSGDTGELFF. In DNA, the CDR3 is TGTGCCAGCTCGTCGGGGGACACCGGGGAGCTGTTTTTT.

The genes are TRBV10-3 and TRBJ2-5, with TRBD1 matching over 7 bases. V shed 0 bases and J 3 bases; nucleotides not matched to a gene: 7. Germline V gene sequence: CDR1 ENHRY, CDR2 SYGVKD. There are 16 residues in the CDR3. The DNA of the CDR3 is TGTGCCATCAGTGAGTCGGGGACAGCCCATAAAGAGACCCAGTACTTC. Translation gives CAISESGTAHKETQYF.

The chain joins TRBV29-1 to TRBJ2-1, with unresolved D. Trimming shortened V by 8 bases and J by 1 base, and 15 bases separated the two germline ends. Germline assignment: CDR1 SQVTM and CDR2 ANQGSEA. The CDR3 totals 14 residues. For the CDR3, the DNA is TGCAGCCCTAGTGCCCCTTCGTCCTACAATGAGCAGTTCTTC. Residues: CSPSAPSSYNEQFF.

A few counts support this clone. The gene calls are TRBV6-1 and TRBJ1-3; no definite D call. The V end lost 0 bases, the J end lost 4 bases, and 13 bases lay between the germline ends. Germline values: CDR1 MNHNS, CDR2 SASEGT. The CDR3 runs to 16 residues. The CDR3 is CASSEAPGGSGNTIYF. The CDR3 DNA reads TGTGCCAGCAGTGAAGCCCCGGGAGGGAGCGGAAACACCATATATTTT.